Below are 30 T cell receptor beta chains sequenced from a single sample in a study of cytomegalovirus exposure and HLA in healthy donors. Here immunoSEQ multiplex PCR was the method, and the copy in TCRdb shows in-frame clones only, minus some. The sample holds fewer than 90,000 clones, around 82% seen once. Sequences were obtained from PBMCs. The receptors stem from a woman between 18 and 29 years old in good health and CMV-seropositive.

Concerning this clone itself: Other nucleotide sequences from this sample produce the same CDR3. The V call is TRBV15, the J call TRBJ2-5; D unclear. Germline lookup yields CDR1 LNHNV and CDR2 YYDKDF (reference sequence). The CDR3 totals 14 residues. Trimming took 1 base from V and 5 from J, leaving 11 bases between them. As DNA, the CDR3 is TGTGCCACCAGCAGAGGAGGCACCACTGAGACCCAGTACTTC. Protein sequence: CATSRGGTTETQYF.

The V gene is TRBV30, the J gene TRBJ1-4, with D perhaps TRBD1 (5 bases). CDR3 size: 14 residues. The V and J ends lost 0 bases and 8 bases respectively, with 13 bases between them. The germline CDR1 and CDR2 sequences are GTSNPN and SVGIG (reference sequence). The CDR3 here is CAWSVPGVREKLFF. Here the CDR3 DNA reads TGTGCCTGGAGTGTACCGGGGGTAAGGGAAAAACTGTTTTTT.

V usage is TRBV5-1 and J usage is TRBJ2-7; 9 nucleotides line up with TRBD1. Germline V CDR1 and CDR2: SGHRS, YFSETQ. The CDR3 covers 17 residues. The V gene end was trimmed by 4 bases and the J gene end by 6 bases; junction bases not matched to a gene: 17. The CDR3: CASSLTGTGLIPREQYF. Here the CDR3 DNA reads TGCGCCAGCAGCCTTACCGGGACAGGGCTCATACCTCGCGAGCAGTACTTC.

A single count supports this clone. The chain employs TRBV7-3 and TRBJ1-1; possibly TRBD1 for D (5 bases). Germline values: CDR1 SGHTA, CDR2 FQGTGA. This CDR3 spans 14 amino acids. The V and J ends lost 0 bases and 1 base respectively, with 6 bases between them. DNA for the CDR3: TGTGCCAGCAGCTTAACCGGGGGGAACACTGAAGCTTTCTTT. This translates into CASSLTGGNTEAFF.

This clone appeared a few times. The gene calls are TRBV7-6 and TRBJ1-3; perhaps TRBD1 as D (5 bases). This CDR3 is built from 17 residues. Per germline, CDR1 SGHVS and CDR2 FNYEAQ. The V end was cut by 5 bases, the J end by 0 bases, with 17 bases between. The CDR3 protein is CASSLQEPALSGNTIYF. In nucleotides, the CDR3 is TGTGCCAGCAGCCTACAGGAGCCAGCGCTCTCTGGAAACACCATATATTTT.

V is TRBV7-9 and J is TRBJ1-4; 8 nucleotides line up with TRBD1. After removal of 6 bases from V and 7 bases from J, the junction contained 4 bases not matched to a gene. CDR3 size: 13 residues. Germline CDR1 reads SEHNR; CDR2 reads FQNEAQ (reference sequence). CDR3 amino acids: CASSPTGGEKLFF. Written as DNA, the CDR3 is TGTGCCAGCAGTCCCACAGGGGGTGAAAAACTGTTTTTT.

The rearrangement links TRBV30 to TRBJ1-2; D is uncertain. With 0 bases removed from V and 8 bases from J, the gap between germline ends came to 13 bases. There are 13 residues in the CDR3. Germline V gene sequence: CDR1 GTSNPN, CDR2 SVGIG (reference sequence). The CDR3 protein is CAWSVRGKSGYTF. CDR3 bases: TGTGCCTGGAGTGTCCGCGGGAAGAGCGGCTACACCTTC.

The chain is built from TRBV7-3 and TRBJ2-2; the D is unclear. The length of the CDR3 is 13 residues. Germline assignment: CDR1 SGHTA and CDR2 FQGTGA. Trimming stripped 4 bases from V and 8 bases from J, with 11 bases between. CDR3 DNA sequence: TGTGCCAGCAGCTCCGCCCCGACTGGGGAGCTGTTTTTT. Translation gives CASSSAPTGELFF. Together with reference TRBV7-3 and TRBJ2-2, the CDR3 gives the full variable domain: GAGVSQTPSNKVTEKGKYVELRCDPISGHTALYWYRQSLGQGPEFLIYFQGTGAADDSGLPNDRFFAVRPEGSVSTLKIQRTERGDSAVYLCASSSAPTGELFFGEGSRLTVL.

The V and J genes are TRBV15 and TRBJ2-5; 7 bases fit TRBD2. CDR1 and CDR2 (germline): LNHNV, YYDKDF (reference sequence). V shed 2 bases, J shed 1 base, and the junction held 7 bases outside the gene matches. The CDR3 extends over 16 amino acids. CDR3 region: CATSRSTGGGQETQYF. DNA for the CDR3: TGTGCCACCAGCAGAAGTACCGGCGGGGGCCAAGAGACCCAGTACTTC.

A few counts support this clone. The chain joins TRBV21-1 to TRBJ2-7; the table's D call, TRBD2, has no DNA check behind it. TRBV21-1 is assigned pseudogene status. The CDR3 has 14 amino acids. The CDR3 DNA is TGTGCCAGCAGCACTCACCGGGGGTCCTACGAGCAGTACTTC. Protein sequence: CASSTHRGSYEQYF.

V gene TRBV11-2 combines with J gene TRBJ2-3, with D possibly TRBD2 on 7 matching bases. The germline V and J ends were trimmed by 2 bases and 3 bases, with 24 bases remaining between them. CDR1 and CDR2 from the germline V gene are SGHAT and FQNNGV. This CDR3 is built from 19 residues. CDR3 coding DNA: TGTGCCAGCAGCTTATTTAGAATATTTGGGCGGGGGCTGACAGATACGCAGTATTTT. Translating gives CASSLFRIFGRGLTDTQYF.

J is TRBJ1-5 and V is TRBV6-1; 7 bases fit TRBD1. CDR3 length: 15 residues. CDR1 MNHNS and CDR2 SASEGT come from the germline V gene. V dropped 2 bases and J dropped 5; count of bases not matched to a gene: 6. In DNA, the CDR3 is TGTGCCAGCAGTGAACATGACAGGGAGCATCAGCCCCAGCATTTT. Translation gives CASSEHDREHQPQHF.

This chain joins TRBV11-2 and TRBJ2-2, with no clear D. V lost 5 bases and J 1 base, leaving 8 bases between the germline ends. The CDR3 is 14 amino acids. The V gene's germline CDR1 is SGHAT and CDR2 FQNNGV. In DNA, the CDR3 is TGTGCCAGCAGCAAATTACAGAACACCGGGGAGCTGTTTTTT. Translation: CASSKLQNTGELFF. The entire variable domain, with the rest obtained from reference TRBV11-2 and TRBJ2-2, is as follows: EAGVAQSPRYKIIEKRQSVAFWCNPISGHATLYWYQQILGQGPKLLIQFQNNGVVDDSQLPKDRFSAERLKGVDSTLKIQPAKLEDSAVYLCASSKLQNTGELFFGEGSRLTVL.

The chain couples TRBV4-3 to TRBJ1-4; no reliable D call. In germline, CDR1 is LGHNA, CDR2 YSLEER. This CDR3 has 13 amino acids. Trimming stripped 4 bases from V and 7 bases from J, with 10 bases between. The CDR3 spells CASSLWAGEKLFF. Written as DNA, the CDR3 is TGCGCCAGCAGCCTGTGGGCAGGTGAAAAACTGTTTTTT.

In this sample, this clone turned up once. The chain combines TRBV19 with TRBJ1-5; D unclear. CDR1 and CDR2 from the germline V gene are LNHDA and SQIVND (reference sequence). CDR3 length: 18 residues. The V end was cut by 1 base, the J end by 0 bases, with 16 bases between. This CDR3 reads CASSIGEGVLISNQPQHF. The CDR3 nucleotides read TGTGCCAGTAGTATAGGGGAGGGAGTTTTGATTAGCAATCAGCCCCAGCATTTT.

The CDR3 here is CAWGQRLNTEAFF. For the CDR3, the DNA is TGTGCCTGGGGACAGCGATTGAACACTGAAGCTTTCTTT. The chain uses TRBV30 and TRBJ1-1, with a tentative D call TRBD1 (6 bases). The V gene's germline CDR1 is GTSNPN and CDR2 SVGIG (reference sequence). V lost 5 bases to trimming and J lost 0 bases, with 10 bases between them. The CDR3 length is 13 residues. Full variable domain (rest looked up from reference TRBV30 and TRBJ1-1): SQTIHQWPATLVQPVGSPLSLECTVEGTSNPNLYWYRQAAGRGLQLLFYSVGIGQISSEVPQNLSASRPQDRQFILSSKKLLLSDSGFYLCAWGQRLNTEAFFGQGTRLTVV.

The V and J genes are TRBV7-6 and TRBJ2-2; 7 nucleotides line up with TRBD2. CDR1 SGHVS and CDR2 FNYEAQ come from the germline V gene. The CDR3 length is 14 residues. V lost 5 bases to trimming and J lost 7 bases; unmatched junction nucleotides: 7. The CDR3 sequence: CASSKTSSGGELFF. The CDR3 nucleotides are TGTGCCAGCAGCAAGACTAGCTCGGGCGGGGAGCTGTTTTTT.

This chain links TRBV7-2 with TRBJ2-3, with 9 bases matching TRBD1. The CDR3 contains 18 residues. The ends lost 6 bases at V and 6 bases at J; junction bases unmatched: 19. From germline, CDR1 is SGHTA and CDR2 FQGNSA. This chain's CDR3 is CASRIWGQGLLYGDTQYF. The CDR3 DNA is TGTGCCAGCAGGATATGGGGACAGGGTTTACTGTATGGGGATACGCAGTATTTT.

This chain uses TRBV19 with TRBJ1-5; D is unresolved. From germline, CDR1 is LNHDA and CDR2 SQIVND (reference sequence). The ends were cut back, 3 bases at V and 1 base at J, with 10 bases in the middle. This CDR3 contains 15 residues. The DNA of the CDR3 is TGTGCCAGTAGTATCGGCCCCGGGAGCAATCAGCCCCAGCATTTT. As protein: CASSIGPGSNQPQHF.

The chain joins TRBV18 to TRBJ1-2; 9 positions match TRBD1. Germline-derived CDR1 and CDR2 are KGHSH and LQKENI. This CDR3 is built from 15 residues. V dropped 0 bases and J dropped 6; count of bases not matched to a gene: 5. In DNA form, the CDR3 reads TGTGCCAGCTCACCACCCGGTACAGGGGGCAATGGCTACACCTTC. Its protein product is CASSPPGTGGNGYTF.

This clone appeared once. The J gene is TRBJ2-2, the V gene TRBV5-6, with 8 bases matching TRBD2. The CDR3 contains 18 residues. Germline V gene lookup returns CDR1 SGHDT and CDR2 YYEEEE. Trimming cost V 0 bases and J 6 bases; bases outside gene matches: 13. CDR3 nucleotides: TGTGCCAGCAGCTTGGCCGGGCTGGCGGGGGGCGATGCCGGGGAGCTGTTTTTT. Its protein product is CASSLAGLAGGDAGELFF.

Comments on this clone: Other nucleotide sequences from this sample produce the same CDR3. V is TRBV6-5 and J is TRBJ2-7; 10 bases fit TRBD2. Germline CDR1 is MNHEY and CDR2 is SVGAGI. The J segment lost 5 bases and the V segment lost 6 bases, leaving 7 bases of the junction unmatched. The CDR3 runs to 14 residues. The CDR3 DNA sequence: TGTGCCAGCAGCTACGAGCGGGGGGGCCACGAGCAGTACTTC. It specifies CASSYERGGHEQYF.

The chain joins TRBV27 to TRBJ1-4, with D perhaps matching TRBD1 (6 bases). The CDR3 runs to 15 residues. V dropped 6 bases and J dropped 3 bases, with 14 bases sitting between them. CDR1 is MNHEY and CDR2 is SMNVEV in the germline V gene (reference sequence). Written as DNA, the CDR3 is TGTGCCAGCAGCTCCACAGGGTTGGCTAATGAAAAACTGTTTTTT. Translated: CASSSTGLANEKLFF.

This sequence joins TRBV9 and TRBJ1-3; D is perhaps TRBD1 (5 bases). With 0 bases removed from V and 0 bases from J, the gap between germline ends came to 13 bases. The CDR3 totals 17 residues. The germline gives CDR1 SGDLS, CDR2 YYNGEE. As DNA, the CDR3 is TGTGCCAGCAGCGTAGGTCAACAGGCGTACTCTGGAAACACCATATATTTT. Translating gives CASSVGQQAYSGNTIYF.

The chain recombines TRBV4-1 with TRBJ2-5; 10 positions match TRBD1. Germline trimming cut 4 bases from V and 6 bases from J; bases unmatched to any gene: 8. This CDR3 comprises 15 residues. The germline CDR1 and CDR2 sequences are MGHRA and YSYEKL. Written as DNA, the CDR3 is TGCGCCAGCAGCCTGACCGGGACAGGGGAAAAGACCCAGTACTTC. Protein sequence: CASSLTGTGEKTQYF.

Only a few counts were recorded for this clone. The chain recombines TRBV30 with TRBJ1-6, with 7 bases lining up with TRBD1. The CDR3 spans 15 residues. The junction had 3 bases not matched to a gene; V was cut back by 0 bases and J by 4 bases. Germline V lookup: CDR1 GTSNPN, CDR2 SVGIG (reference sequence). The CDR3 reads CAWSVRDRYNSPLHF. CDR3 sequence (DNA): TGTGCCTGGAGTGTACGGGACAGATATAATTCACCCCTCCACTTT.

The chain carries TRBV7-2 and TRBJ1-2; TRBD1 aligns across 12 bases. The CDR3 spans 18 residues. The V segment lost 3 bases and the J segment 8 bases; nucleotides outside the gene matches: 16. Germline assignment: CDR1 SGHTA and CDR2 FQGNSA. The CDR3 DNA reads TGTGCCAGCAGCTTCATGACGGGACAGGGGGCGCCGGGCCGCGGCTACACCTTC. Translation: CASSFMTGQGAPGRGYTF.

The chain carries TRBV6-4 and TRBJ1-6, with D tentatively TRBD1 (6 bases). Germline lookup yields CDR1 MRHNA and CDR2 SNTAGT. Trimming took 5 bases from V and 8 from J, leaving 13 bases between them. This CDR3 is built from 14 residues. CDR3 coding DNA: TGTGCCAGCAGTCCTTTAGGGGGGGATTCACCCCTCCACTTT. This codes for CASSPLGGDSPLHF.

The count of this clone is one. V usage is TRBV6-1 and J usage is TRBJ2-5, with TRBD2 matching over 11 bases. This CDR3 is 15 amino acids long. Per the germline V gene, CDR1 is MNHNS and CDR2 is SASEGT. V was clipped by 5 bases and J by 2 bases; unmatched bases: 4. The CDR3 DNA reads TGTGCCAGCAGTCCAAGACTAGCGGGGCAAGAGACCCAGTACTTC. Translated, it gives CASSPRLAGQETQYF.

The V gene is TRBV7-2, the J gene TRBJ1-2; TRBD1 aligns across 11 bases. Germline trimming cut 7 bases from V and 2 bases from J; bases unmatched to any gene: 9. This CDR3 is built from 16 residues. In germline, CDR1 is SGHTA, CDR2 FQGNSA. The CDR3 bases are TGTGCCAGCACCTCTTCGGGACAGGGGGGGAACTATGGCTACACCTTC. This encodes CASTSSGQGGNYGYTF.